These 15 T cell receptor beta chains were sequenced from one sample in a study of cytomegalovirus exposure and HLA in healthy donors. Vbeta (60) and Jbeta (13) primers were used in the PCR. Here immunoSEQ multiplex PCR was the method, and the copy in TCRdb shows in-frame clones only, minus some. Among 85,000 to 120,000 clones listed, around 79% were seen once. Material for sequencing was PBMCs. The receptors stem from a man aged 60 to 69 in good health and CMV-seronegative.

The J gene is TRBJ1-2, the V gene TRBV7-2, with D possibly TRBD1 on 5 matching bases. Germline V CDR1 and CDR2: SGHTA, FQGNSA. CDR3 length: 18 amino acids. V was shortened by 5 bases and J by 3 bases, with 25 bases between the two germline ends. This CDR3 reads CASSPENPRGGSDYGYTF. The DNA for the CDR3 is TGTGCCAGCAGCCCCGAAAACCCTCGGGGGGGATCTGACTATGGCTACACCTTC.

The V and J genes are TRBV29-1 and TRBJ1-3; D possibly corresponds to TRBD1 (5 bases). The CDR3 totals 13 residues. In germline, CDR1 is SQVTM, CDR2 ANQGSEA. The chain's CDR3 is CSFAGYAGNTIYF. The CDR3 nucleotides are TGCAGTTTCGCAGGGTACGCTGGAAACACCATATATTTT.

As to this clone: The conserved phenylalanine or tryptophan normally closing the CDR3 is absent here, so this likely arose from a read error. The DNA is left out, because the CDR3 cannot be placed on it with certainty; the CDR3 is given as TCRdb lists it. This chain uses TRBV7-9 with TRBJ2-7; TRBD2 is taken as the D call from the table, unchecked against the DNA. With termini counted, the CDR3 has 11 amino acids. CDR1 SEHNR and CDR2 FQNEAQ come from the germline V gene (reference sequence). This chain's CDR3 is CASSLGGVKGI.

The chain links TRBV5-1 to TRBJ1-1, with 9 bases fitting TRBD1. J lost 4 bases, V lost 5 bases, and 6 bases had no gene match. The CDR3 totals 14 residues. Germline V gene sequence: CDR1 SGHRS, CDR2 YFSETQ. The CDR3 region has the DNA TGCGCCAGCAGACAGGGGGCCAGACGCACTGAAGCTTTCTTT. Translation: CASRQGARRTEAFF.

V usage is TRBV27 and J usage is TRBJ2-4, with D maybe TRBD1 (6 bases). In germline, CDR1 is MNHEY, CDR2 SMNVEV (reference sequence). CDR3 length: 13 amino acids. Trimming shortened V by 2 bases and J by 5 bases, and 7 bases separated the two germline ends. The CDR3 here is CASSLNRENIQYF. DNA of the CDR3: TGTGCCAGCAGTTTAAACAGGGAAAACATTCAGTACTTC.

This chain links TRBV11-1 with TRBJ1-6, with D possibly being TRBD1 (5 bases). The CDR3 runs to 14 residues. Germline V gene sequence: CDR1 SGHAT, CDR2 FQDESV (reference sequence). The V gene lost 2 bases and the J gene lost 10 bases, with 12 bases spanning the gap. The CDR3 DNA reads TGTGCCAGCAGCTTACAGGGTTTTGGATCACCCCTCCACTTT. It codes for CASSLQGFGSPLHF.

The CDR3 loop is CASSLRENYGYTF. CDR3 in DNA: TGTGCCAGCAGCTTGAGGGAGAACTATGGCTACACCTTC. The J gene is TRBJ1-2, the V gene TRBV7-9; D uncertain. CDR1 SEHNR and CDR2 FQNEAQ come from the germline V gene (reference sequence). CDR3 length: 13 residues. The germline V and J ends were trimmed by 3 bases and 2 bases, with 7 bases remaining between them.

The chain recombines TRBV6-6 with TRBJ1-5, with a tentative D call TRBD1 (5 bases). The CDR3 runs 13 residues. The germline V gene encodes CDR1 MNHNY and CDR2 SVGAGI (reference sequence). The ends were cut back, 0 bases at V and 9 bases at J, with 9 bases in the middle. CDR3 DNA sequence: TGTGCCAGCAGTTACTCGGGGGGGTGGCCCCAGCATTTT. Translated, it gives CASSYSGGWPQHF.

A few counts support this clone. The chain employs TRBV4-3 and TRBJ1-6; D call uncertain. CDR1 and CDR2 from the germline V gene are LGHNA and YSLEER. V was trimmed by 0 bases and J by 9 bases, leaving 21 bases between them. The CDR3 sequence is 18 residues long. Here the CDR3 DNA reads TGCGCCAGCAGCCAAGACCCAGGTTCCCGGAGGCCTCCTTCACCCCTCCACTTT. It encodes CASSQDPGSRRPPSPLHF.

This clone was detected once. The CDR3 bases are TGCGCCAGCAGCTTGGGGGGGCGAGAGACCCAGTACTTC. It translates to CASSLGGRETQYF. The rearrangement uses TRBV5-1 and TRBJ2-5; weak D call: TRBD1 (6 bases). The CDR3 has 13 residues. The V gene's germline CDR1 is SGHRS and CDR2 YFSETQ. V lost 0 bases and J 4 bases, leaving 7 bases between the germline ends.

V usage is TRBV6-1 and J usage is TRBJ2-3, with 8 positions matching TRBD1. CDR3 length equals 13 residues. V was pared by 11 bases and J by 3 bases, with 7 bases of the junction left unmatched. Germline CDR1 is MNHNS and CDR2 is SASEGT. The chain's CDR3 is CAGGTGHTDTQYF. CDR3 nucleotide sequence: TGTGCCGGAGGGACAGGTCATACAGATACGCAGTATTTT.

This clone was counted once. The J gene is TRBJ1-6, the V gene TRBV7-9; D is uncertain. Trimming stripped 4 bases from V and 13 bases from J, with 14 bases between. This CDR3 contains 13 residues. Germline-derived CDR1 and CDR2 are SEHNR and FQNEAQ (reference sequence). DNA of the CDR3: TGTGCCAGCAGCTCCGCGACCGGGAACCCCCTCCACTTT. Its translation is CASSSATGNPLHF.

The gene calls are TRBV5-1 and TRBJ2-3; 9 bases agree with TRBD2. The CDR3 totals 17 residues. J gave up 2 bases and V 4 bases, and 11 bases lay outside the gene matches. The germline V gene encodes CDR1 SGHRS and CDR2 YFSETQ. CDR3 bases: TGCGCCAGCAGCGCCGGGACTAGCTGGGAGGACACAGATACGCAGTATTTT. Protein: CASSAGTSWEDTDTQYF.

This clone was counted a few times. The chain uses TRBV29-1 and TRBJ2-1, with a weak D call TRBD1 (5 bases). CDR3 size: 14 residues. Between the trimmed V and J ends, which lost 0 bases and 3 bases, there was a span of 9 bases. Germline V gene lookup returns CDR1 SQVTM and CDR2 ANQGSEA. The CDR3 DNA sequence: TGCAGCGTTGAAGAGAACAGGTTCTACAATGAGCAGTTCTTC. Translation gives CSVEENRFYNEQFF.

This clone was observed a few times. The chain recombines TRBV5-6 with TRBJ2-7; 12 nucleotides line up with TRBD2. CDR3 length: 16 residues. The ends lost 4 bases at V and 7 bases at J; junction bases unmatched: 12. Germline CDR1 and CDR2: SGHDT and YYEEEE. CDR3 DNA sequence: TGTGCCAGCAGCAAAGGACTAGCGGGGAAATCGGGGGAGCAGTACGTC. It yields the protein CASSKGLAGKSGEQYV.